The 18 T cell receptor beta chains below all came from one sample that was sequenced in a study of blood T cells in healthy people across ages. The second PCR ran roughly 6 to 11 cycles with a sample-barcoded 5' primer and J-beta primers. TCRdb analysed the 5' RACE reads with MiXCR anew, one entry per CDR3 protein. Of approximately 800,000 distinct CDR3 sequences listed, around 45% are singletons. Material: blood. The receptors come from a man at least 80 years old in good health.

Turning to this clonotype: A much more abundant neighbour one base away suggests this may be a read error. The chain carries TRBV12-3 or TRBV12-4 and TRBJ2-1; D is ambiguous. The better agreement between TRBJ2-7 and the DNA end casts doubt on the J call. This CDR3 is 11 amino acids long. The CDR3 loop reads CASGWHNEQYF. In DNA, the CDR3 is TGTGCCAGCGGTTGGCACAATGAGCAGTACTTC.

Concerning this clonotype: The junction does not match germline at one end; this may be a read error. The chain has TRBV20-1 and TRBJ2-1; the match to TRBD2 covers 9 bases. The CDR3 contains 15 residues. Germline loops: CDR1 DFQATT, CDR2 SNEGSKA (reference sequence). The CDR3 here is CSAEPGTSSSHEQVF. The CDR3 DNA is TGCAGTGCGGAACCCGGGACTAGCTCTTCCCATGAGCAGGTCTTC.

The chain carries TRBV12-3 or TRBV12-4 and TRBJ1-5, with 9 positions matching TRBD1. Trimming cost V 6 bases and J 3 bases; bases outside gene matches: 9. This CDR3 comprises 16 residues. CDR3 in amino acids: CASRPAGQGYNQPQHF. In nucleotides, the CDR3 is TGTGCCAGCAGACCTGCGGGACAGGGCTACAATCAGCCCCAGCATTTT.

The chain recombines TRBV29-1 with TRBJ2-7, with D maybe TRBD1 (6 bases). The V end was cut by 6 bases, the J end by 3 bases, with 12 bases between. Germline lookup yields CDR1 SQVTM and CDR2 ANQGSEA. The CDR3 has 12 amino acids. The CDR3 DNA is TGCAGCGTAATCAGGGGTGACTACGAGCAGTACTTC. This translates into CSVIRGDYEQYF.

V and J are TRBV6-2 or TRBV6-3 and TRBJ2-2; 9 positions match TRBD2. There are 15 residues in the CDR3. After removal of 6 bases from V and 4 bases from J, the junction contained 6 bases not matched to a gene. Germline values: CDR1 MNHEY, CDR2 SVGEGT. The CDR3 nucleotides are TGTGCCAGCAGGCCAGCGGGAGGAGGCACCGGGGAGCTGTTTTTT. Translating it yields CASRPAGGGTGELFF.

This clonotype was observed a few times. V gene TRBV5-1 combines with J gene TRBJ2-5; 7 bases line up with TRBD1. J was trimmed by 5 bases and V by 3 bases; bases with no gene match: 10. This CDR3 has 15 amino acids. Germline CDR1 and CDR2: SGHRS and YFSETQ. The CDR3 is CASSSQGVLGETQYF. The DNA of the CDR3 is TGCGCCAGCAGCTCCCAGGGGGTCCTCGGGGAGACCCAGTACTTC.

This clonotype was seen many times. The chain carries TRBV6-6 and TRBJ2-7; 7 bases match TRBD1. The trim removed 6 bases at V and 3 bases at J, leaving 8 bases unmatched. From germline, CDR1 is MNHNY and CDR2 SVGAGI (reference sequence). CDR3 size: 14 residues. CDR3 sequence reads: CASSPPAGGYEQYF. CDR3 DNA: TGTGCCAGCAGCCCGCCCGCAGGGGGCTACGAGCAGTACTTC.

This clonotype was counted ten times or more. The chain employs TRBV28 and TRBJ2-5, with 7 positions matching TRBD2. Trimming removed 6 bases from V and 1 base from J; junction bases left unmatched: 5. The length of the CDR3 is 14 residues. The germline V gene has CDR1 MDHEN and CDR2 SYDVKM. The CDR3 DNA sequence: TGTGCCAGCAGCCCCGCGGGAGTCCAAGAGACCCAGTACTTC. Its protein product is CASSPAGVQETQYF.

The chain combines TRBV28 with TRBJ2-7; TRBD1 is a possible D gene (6 bases). Germline V CDR1 and CDR2: MDHEN, SYDVKM. V lost 5 bases and J lost 4, with 18 bases in between. The CDR3 sequence is 15 residues long. The CDR3 here is CASSETGNKLYEQYF. For the CDR3, the DNA is TGTGCCAGCAGTGAGACAGGAAATAAATTGTACGAGCAGTACTTC.

The rearrangement links TRBV20-1 to TRBJ2-5, with 7 bases lining up with TRBD1. This CDR3 has 15 amino acids. The germline V gene encodes CDR1 DFQATT and CDR2 SNEGSKA (reference sequence). V was clipped by 0 bases and J by 5 bases; unmatched bases: 9. For the CDR3, the DNA is TGCAGTGCTAGAGATCCAATAGGGGGCTTGGAGACCCAGTACTTC. It yields the protein CSARDPIGGLETQYF.

This clonotype was seen a few times. The rearrangement uses TRBV20-1 and TRBJ2-3; tentative D call: TRBD2 (6 bases). Per germline, CDR1 DFQATT and CDR2 SNEGSKA (reference sequence). The CDR3 contains 14 residues. V shed 4 bases and J shed 1 base, with 12 bases lying between them. For the CDR3, the DNA is TGCAGTGCTACGAGCGGGTGGGGCACAGATACGCAGTATTTT. Translated, it gives CSATSGWGTDTQYF.

This clonotype has more than one count but fewer than ten. The chain uses TRBV7-2 and TRBJ2-2; D is possibly TRBD2 (6 bases). Trimming pared 1 base from V and 4 bases from J, leaving 13 bases between. The CDR3 has 16 residues. Germline CDR1 SGHTA, CDR2 FQGNSA. The CDR3 nucleotides read TGTGCCAGCAGCTTAGACGCGGGGTCGGGCACCGGGGAGCTGTTTTTT. It is translated as CASSLDAGSGTGELFF.

The rearrangement uses TRBV7-6 and TRBJ2-3; TRBD1 agrees at 8 bases. Germline V gene sequence: CDR1 SGHVS, CDR2 FNYEAQ. CDR3 size: 15 residues. Unmatched junction bases numbered 9, after V lost 6 bases and J lost 4 bases. The CDR3 spells CASSQGAVSSDTQYF. The CDR3 coding sequence is TGTGCCAGCAGTCAGGGGGCCGTTTCATCAGATACGCAGTATTTT.

The rearrangement links TRBV2 to TRBJ2-3; the D call may be TRBD1 or TRBD2 (6 bases each). This CDR3 spans 15 amino acids. Trimming left V 4 bases short and J 3 bases short, with 14 bases between. Germline V gene lookup returns CDR1 SNHLY and CDR2 FYNNEI. CDR3 sequence reads: CASSVGGGMTDTQYF. DNA of the CDR3: TGTGCCAGCAGTGTTGGAGGGGGGATGACAGATACGCAGTATTTT.

This clonotype was detected many times. J is TRBJ2-1 and V is TRBV12-3 or TRBV12-4; D unclear. The length of the CDR3 is 12 residues. Between the trimmed V and J ends, which lost 1 base and 15 bases, there was a span of 13 bases. Here the CDR3 DNA reads TGTGCCAGCAGTTTAGTCGGCCGTGGTCGGTTCTTC. Encoded protein: CASSLVGRGRFF.

The V and J genes are TRBV20-1 and TRBJ1-2; the D gene is possibly TRBD1 (5 bases). CDR3 length: 14 amino acids. Between the trimmed V and J ends, which lost 4 bases and 4 bases, there was a span of 16 bases. Germline V gene data show CDR1 as DFQATT and CDR2 as SNEGSKA (reference sequence). CDR3 sequence: CSATTGDEGYGYTF. The CDR3 coding sequence is TGCAGTGCTACCACCGGGGACGAGGGCTATGGCTACACCTTC.

This clonotype turned up a few times. V usage is TRBV6-5 and J usage is TRBJ2-1, with TRBD2 matching 8 bases. The V gene end was trimmed by 4 bases and the J gene end by 12 bases; junction bases not matched to a gene: 11. Germline CDR1 MNHEY, CDR2 SVGAGI. The CDR3 is made up of 14 amino acids. The CDR3 here is CASSSRQGTRRQFF. In DNA form, the CDR3 reads TGTGCCAGCAGTTCCAGACAAGGGACTAGACGGCAGTTCTTC.

The chain carries TRBV5-1 and TRBJ2-1; D gene unclear. The CDR3 contains 15 residues. Germline V CDR1 and CDR2: SGHRS, YFSETQ. Trimming removed 6 bases at V and 5 bases at J, with 18 bases between. The CDR3, as DNA: TGCGCCAGCAAAAAGTCGGAAGGGCCCCACAATGAGCAGTTCTTC. This translates into CASKKSEGPHNEQFF. The complete variable domain, with remaining parts taken from reference TRBV5-1 and TRBJ2-1, reads KAGVTQTPRYLIKTRGQQVTLSCSPISGHRSVSWYQQTPGQGLQFLFEYFSETQRNKGNFPGRFSGRQFSNSRSEMNVSTLELGDSALYLCASKKSEGPHNEQFFGPGTRLTVL.